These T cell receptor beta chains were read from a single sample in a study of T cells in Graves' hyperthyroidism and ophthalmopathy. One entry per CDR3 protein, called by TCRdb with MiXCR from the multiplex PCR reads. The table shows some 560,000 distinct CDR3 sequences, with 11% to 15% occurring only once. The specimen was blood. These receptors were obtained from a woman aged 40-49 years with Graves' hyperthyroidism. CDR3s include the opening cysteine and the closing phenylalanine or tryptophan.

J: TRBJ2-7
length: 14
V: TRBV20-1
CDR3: CSALVGLSSYEQYF

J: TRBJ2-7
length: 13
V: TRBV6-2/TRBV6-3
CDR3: CASSTYRGNEQYF

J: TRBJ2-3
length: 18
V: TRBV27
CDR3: CASSPPGGGRGTSDTQYF

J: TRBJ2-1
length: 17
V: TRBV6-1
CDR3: CASSSLRTGSSYNEQFF

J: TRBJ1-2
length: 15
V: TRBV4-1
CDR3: CASSQEGRETHGYTF

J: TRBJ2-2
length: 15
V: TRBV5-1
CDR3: CASSLGQADDGELFF

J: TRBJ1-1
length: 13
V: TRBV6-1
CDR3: CASSYLMNTEAFF

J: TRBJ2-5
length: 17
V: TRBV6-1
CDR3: CASSELWGRANQETQYF

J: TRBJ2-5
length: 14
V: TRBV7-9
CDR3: CASSLMGSGETQYF

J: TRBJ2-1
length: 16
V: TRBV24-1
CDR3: CATSVNLAGVKNEQFF

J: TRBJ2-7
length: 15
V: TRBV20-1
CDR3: CSARTRDRGWYEQYF

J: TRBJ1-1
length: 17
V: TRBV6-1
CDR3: CASSEGDLTGLNTEAFF

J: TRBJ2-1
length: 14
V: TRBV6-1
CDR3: CASSETSGRVQQFF

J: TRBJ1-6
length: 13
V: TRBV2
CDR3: CASSGGFNSPLHF

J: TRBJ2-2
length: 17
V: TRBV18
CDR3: CASSPDSIYANTGELFF

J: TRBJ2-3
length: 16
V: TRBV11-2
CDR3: CAGSPWEGPRTDTQYF

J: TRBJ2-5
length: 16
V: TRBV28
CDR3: CASSPGYTLIGETQYF

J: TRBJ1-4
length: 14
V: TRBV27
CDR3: CASRRDRANEKLFF

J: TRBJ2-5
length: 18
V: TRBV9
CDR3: CASSVDARSGRAGETQYF

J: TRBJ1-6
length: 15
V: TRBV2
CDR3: CASSESETYNSPLHF

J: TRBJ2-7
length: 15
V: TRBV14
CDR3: CASSQDTSFSYEQYF

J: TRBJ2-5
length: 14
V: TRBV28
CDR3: CASSPPRRPETQYF

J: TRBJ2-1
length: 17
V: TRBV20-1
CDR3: CSVRGLAGGPSYNEQFF

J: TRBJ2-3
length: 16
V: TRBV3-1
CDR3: CASSQGLAGAVDTQYF

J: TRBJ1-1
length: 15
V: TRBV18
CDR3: CASSPSLAMNTEAFF

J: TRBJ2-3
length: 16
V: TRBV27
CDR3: CASSLSTSGSTDTQYF

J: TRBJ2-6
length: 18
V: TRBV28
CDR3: CASSPGLAGVNGANVLTF

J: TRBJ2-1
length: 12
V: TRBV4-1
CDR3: CATGGLYNEQFF

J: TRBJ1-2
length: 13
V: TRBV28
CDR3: CASLSGTTNGYTF

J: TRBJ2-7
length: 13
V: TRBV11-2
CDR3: CASSLEQGYEQYF

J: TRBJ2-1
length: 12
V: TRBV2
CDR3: CASSQQTYEQFF

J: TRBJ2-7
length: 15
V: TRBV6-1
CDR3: CARYGSSGQFYEQYF

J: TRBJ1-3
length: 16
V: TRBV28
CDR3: CASSLRAPSPGSTIYF

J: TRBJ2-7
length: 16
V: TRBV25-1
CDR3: CASSTLGLAGYYEQYF

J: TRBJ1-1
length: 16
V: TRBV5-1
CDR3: CASSTTGLELNTEAFF

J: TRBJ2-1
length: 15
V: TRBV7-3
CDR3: CASSLERTGYNEQFF

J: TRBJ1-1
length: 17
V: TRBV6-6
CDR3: CASSYGGGFPYPFEAFF

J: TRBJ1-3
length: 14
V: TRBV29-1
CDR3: CSVDRGLSGNTIYF

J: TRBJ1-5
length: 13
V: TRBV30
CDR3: CAWGGQGNQPQHF

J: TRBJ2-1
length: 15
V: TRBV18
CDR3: CASSPPGLAENEQFF

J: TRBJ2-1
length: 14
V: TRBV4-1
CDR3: CASSHHSNPHEQFF

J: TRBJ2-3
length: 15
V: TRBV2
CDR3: CASGWVADSTDTQYF

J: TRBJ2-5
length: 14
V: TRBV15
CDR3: CATSRDRDQETQYF

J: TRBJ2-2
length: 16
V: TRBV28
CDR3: CASSLYLGAGRGELFF

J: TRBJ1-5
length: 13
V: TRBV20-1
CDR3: CSARGQGNQPQHF

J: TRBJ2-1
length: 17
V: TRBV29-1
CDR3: CSVELAGGKRFHNEQFF

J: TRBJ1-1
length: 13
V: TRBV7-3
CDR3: CASSLSTNAEAFF

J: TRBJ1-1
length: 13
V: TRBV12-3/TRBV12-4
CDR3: CASRLGTPTEAFF

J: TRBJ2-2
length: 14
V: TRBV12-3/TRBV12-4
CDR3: CASSPKTGPGELFF

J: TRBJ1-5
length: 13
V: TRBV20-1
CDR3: CSATGNSNQPQHF

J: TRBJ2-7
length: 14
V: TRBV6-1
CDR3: CASSEGQVGYEQYF

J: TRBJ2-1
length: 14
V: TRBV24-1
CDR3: CATNPGTGYNEQFF